Sequencing of this T cell receptor beta chain was carried out in a study of CD8 T cells in ankylosing spondylitis. Libraries for TCR beta were made by quantitative 5'-RACE with molecular barcodes. Via MiXCR, TCRdb re-called the 5' RACE reads, giving one row per CDR3 protein. This sample carries 250,000 or so distinct CDR3 sequences, more than 20% of them seen once, and the ten largest clones take approximately 0.61%. This clonotype occurred a few times. V shed 10 bases and J 3 bases; nucleotides not matched to a gene: 2. This CDR3 region has 11 residues. Germline CDR1 ENHRY, CDR2 SYGVKD. This receptor was identified in a male donor with ankylosing spondylitis or in good health (not recorded which). The chain couples TRBV10-3 to TRBJ1-1; 7 nucleotides line up with TRBD1. Sample: blood, either unsorted or a sorted T cell fraction (not recorded which). The CDR3 sequence is CATTGDTEAFF. DNA for the CDR3: TGTGCCACCACAGGGGACACTGAAGCTTTCTTT.